This TCR beta chain was retrieved from a study of beta chain features in type 1 diabetes (dated 2018 in TCRdb). As for the study more broadly: Mean age, gender distribution, total cell number and subset yield were not different between patients and healthy donors. A total of 85 million to 140 million sorted cells were examined across all samples, and a strong correlation was observed between cell number per subset and RNA yield. The study compared TCRB repertoires of sorted circulating CD4+ T cell subsets between recently diagnosed type 1 diabetes patients and matched healthy donors. Regulatory and stem cell-like memory subsets were isolated from only 8 patients and roughly eight healthy donors, whereas naive and central memory subsets came from all 30 or so donors. On the study overall, not on this receptor specifically: Because cDNA was sequenced instead of genomic DNA, highly expressing activated cells could be over-represented, though the groups showed no difference in activation or CD3 levels. At VDJ recombination sites, type 1 diabetes patients had fewer insertions and more deleted nucleotides, which implies abnormalities in thymic rearrangement. A moderate but significant shortening of TCRB CDR3 length was observed in type 1 diabetes patients in all four CD4+ subsets. Naive, central memory and regulatory TCRB repertoires appeared to be more similar among patients than among healthy donors. Because small numbers of individuals were included in the HLA sub-analyses, any influence of HLA type on TCRB rearrangement was left unresolved. PCR may preferentially amplify shorter templates, but because patient and control samples were amplified and corrected together, any resulting skew would affect both groups equally.

The entire amount of isolated RNA was reverse transcribed using the High Capacity cDNA Reverse Transcription Kit, so the sequenced TCRB transcripts were expressed ones. Deep immunoSEQ sequencing was applied to naive, central memory and regulatory T cell samples, giving an average of roughly 3.3 million total reads per sample. Sorted cells were lysed in RLT buffer and RNA was extracted with DNase-treated RNeasy Micro or Mini kits, depending on cell number. To prevent cross-contamination, every cell subset was processed on its own, while patient and healthy donor samples were processed together. TCRB sequences were amplified from cDNA with the immunoSEQ multiplex PCR, producing 87-bp fragments spanning the CDR3 region. Amplicons were sequenced on the Illumina HiSeq platform. On the study's bioinformatics: PCR bias was corrected computationally using synthetic template baselines, and reads within Hamming distance 2 were collapsed, with unmergeable singletons discarded. Reads were aligned against IMGT so that V, D and J genes, CDR3 length and insertions or deletions at six rearrangement sites could be assigned. Within each subset, clonotype counts were normalized to sorted cell number, and only after that were true diversity and Gini coefficients computed with the tcR R package. The overlap coefficient, calculated on TCRB nucleotide sequences, was used to quantify repertoire sharing. As a proxy for the pre-selection repertoire, out-of-frame TCRB sequences from naive cells were analyzed. Sourced from immuneACCESS, this table was stored by TCRdb with only in-frame sequences that have V and J called. A share of the clones is absent; for the studies checked, an unresolved V gene accounts for under half, and the remainder has no known explanation. The DNA gave D and trimming, while V, J and clone size come from that table. The table for this sample lists about 280,000 clones; about 15% of them were counted only once. The leading ten clones occupy 0.015% to 0.017% of the sample.

In this sample, this clone turned up a few times. There is no known antigen for this receptor. Base qualities are not recorded, but no much larger clone differs from it by a single base. Each donor gave one peripheral blood draw, averaging approximately 0.11 L, which was collected into heparinised tubes. A BD FACSAria II was used to sort naive, central memory, regulatory and stem cell-like memory CD4+ T cells with a panel that included CD45RO, CCR7, CD25, CD127, CD95 and CD27. Purity was above 95% for every sorted population. PBMCs were isolated immediately by Lymphoprep density gradient centrifugation and stained directly without culture. So that batch effects would be minimized, each experiment stained and sorted samples in pairs, pairing one healthy donor with one patient. The CDR3 spans 16 residues, from the cysteine through the phenylalanine. Only CDR3 DNA is held: 48 bases, read in frame from base 1. As encoded in the germline V gene (reference sequence), CDR1 is MNHEY while CDR2 is SMNVEV. Trimming removed 2 bases from V and 0 bases from J, leaving 11 bases between the germline ends.

The V and J segments used are TRBV27 and TRBJ2-1, with a tentative D gene TRBD2 over 5 matching bases. The TCR was taken from a man between 18 and 29 years old with type 1 diabetes. Source material: naive CD4+ T cells from blood. This sample's cell subset or site label indicates: true naive CD4+ T cells. The DNA sequence reads TGTGCCAGCAGTTTAGAGGGTTATGGCTCCTACAATGAGCAGTTCTTC. This gives the protein CASSLEGYGSYNEQFF.